These 30 T cell receptor beta chains were sequenced from one sample in a study of cytotoxic CD8 clonotypes in ibrutinib-treated CLL. Method: immunoSEQ multiplex PCR; TCRdb's copy keeps in-frame clones and lacks some. Among some 140,000 clones, around 93% were seen once, and the ten largest hold roughly 10%. Sequenced material: PBMCs, taken after 12 months of ibrutinib treatment. Receptors were obtained from a human donor with chronic lymphocytic leukemia.

V gene TRBV27 combines with J gene TRBJ2-7, with TRBD2 identical over 13 bases. J was trimmed by 1 base and V by 11 bases; bases with no gene match: 20. This CDR3 has 19 residues. CDR1 is MNHEY and CDR2 is SMNVEV in the germline V gene (reference sequence). In nucleotides, the CDR3 is TGTGCCCCCAAACCCGAAACAACGGGACTAGCGGGACCTTCCTACGAGCAGTACTTC. Its protein is CAPKPETTGLAGPSYEQYF.

The chain joins TRBV7-9 to TRBJ2-7, with no clear D. The germline gives CDR1 SEHNR, CDR2 FQNEAQ (reference sequence). The CDR3 covers 11 residues. Trimming took 5 bases from V and 3 from J, leaving 5 bases between them. CDR3 protein: CASSTNYEQYF. CDR3 DNA: TGTGCCAGCAGCACGAACTACGAGCAGTACTTC.

The J gene is TRBJ1-4, the V gene TRBV19; D perhaps matches TRBD1 (5 bases). Germline V lookup: CDR1 LNHDA, CDR2 SQIVND (reference sequence). The V end was cut by 4 bases, the J end by 0 bases, with 15 bases between. This CDR3 is built from 17 residues. DNA for the CDR3: TGTGCCAGTAGTACGGGACGGTCATCTTCAACTAATGAAAAACTGTTTTTT. This gives the protein CASSTGRSSSTNEKLFF.

CDR3 protein: CASSFPGHGGNEQFF. The CDR3 region has the DNA TGCGCCAGCAGCTTCCCGGGCCACGGGGGGAATGAGCAGTTCTTC. The gene calls are TRBV5-1 and TRBJ2-1, with TRBD2 identical over 7 bases. The V gene's germline CDR1 is SGHRS and CDR2 YFSETQ. Trimming at V came to 2 bases and at J to 7 bases, leaving 9 bases not matched to a gene. This CDR3 has 15 amino acids.

The chain links TRBV19 to TRBJ2-2; D remains ambiguous. CDR3 length: 12 residues. Germline values: CDR1 LNHDA, CDR2 SQIVND (reference sequence). Trimming removed 7 bases at V and 8 bases at J, with 11 bases between. The CDR3 spells CASTTRRGELFF. Written as DNA, the CDR3 is TGTGCCAGTACTACCCGGAGAGGGGAGCTGTTTTTT.

V gene TRBV28 combines with J gene TRBJ2-3, with 7 positions matching TRBD2. CDR3 size: 13 residues. Trimming removed 5 bases from V and 6 bases from J; junction bases left unmatched: 5. Looked up from germline, CDR1 is MDHEN and CDR2 is SYDVKM. The CDR3 here is CASSNTRGDTQYF. CDR3 nucleotide sequence: TGTGCCAGCAGTAACACGCGGGGGGATACGCAGTATTTT.

The V and J genes are TRBV4-2 and TRBJ2-5; D gene uncertain. Germline CDR1 reads LGHNA; CDR2 reads YNFKEQ. Trimming removed 0 bases from V and 4 bases from J, with 9 bases in between. The CDR3 loop spans 14 amino acids. Written as DNA, the CDR3 is TGTGCCAGCAGCCAAGATCTCCGGAGAGAGACCCAGTACTTC. Its translation is CASSQDLRRETQYF.

The chain employs TRBV7-3 and TRBJ2-3, with TRBD2 identical over 7 bases. Germline CDR1 SGHTA, CDR2 FQGTGA. V trimming: 5 bases; J trimming: 3 bases; junction bases outside the gene matches: 5. The CDR3 consists of 14 residues. The CDR3 DNA sequence: TGTGCCAGCAGCCCCCCGGGGGGAACAGATACGCAGTATTTT. Residues: CASSPPGGTDTQYF.

This sequence joins TRBV5-4 and TRBJ2-7; 8 bases are shared with TRBD2. Germline V gives CDR1 SGHNT, CDR2 YYREEE (reference sequence). The CDR3 covers 14 residues. V shed 4 bases and J 2 bases; nucleotides not matched to a gene: 5. For the CDR3, the DNA is TGTGCCAGCAGCCCGGCGGGGGGCGCCTACGAGCAGTACTTC. Translating it yields CASSPAGGAYEQYF. Full variable domain (missing parts from reference TRBV5-4 and TRBJ2-7): ETGVTQSPTHLIKTRGQQVTLRCSSQSGHNTVSWYQQALGQGPQFIFQYYREEENGRGNFPPRFSGLQFPNYSSELNVNALELDDSALYLCASSPAGGAYEQYFGPGTRLTVT.

This chain joins TRBV10-3 and TRBJ2-7; 8 bases map to TRBD1. Losses at the gene ends were 3 bases for V and 4 bases for J; bases not matched to a gene: 5. This CDR3 region has 14 residues. CDR1 ENHRY and CDR2 SYGVKD come from the germline V gene. The DNA for the CDR3 is TGTGCCATCAGTGATAGGACAGGGCTATACGAGCAGTACTTC. This gives the protein CAISDRTGLYEQYF.

The chain has TRBV29-1 and TRBJ2-5; no definite D call. Trimming stripped 4 bases from V and 1 base from J, with 13 bases between. The length of the CDR3 is 14 residues. Germline V gene data show CDR1 as SQVTM and CDR2 as ANQGSEA. CDR3 residues: CSVVSIDPQETQYF. As DNA, the CDR3 is TGCAGCGTTGTTTCGATAGACCCCCAAGAGACCCAGTACTTC. The full variable domain, completed using reference TRBV29-1 and TRBJ2-5, is SAVISQKPSRDICQRGTSLTIQCQVDSQVTMMFWYRQQPGQSLTLIATANQGSEATYESGFVIDKFPISRPNLTFSTLTVSNMSPEDSSIYLCSVVSIDPQETQYFGPGTRLLVL.

The rearrangement links TRBV10-2 to TRBJ1-2; D unclear. This CDR3 is built from 17 residues. Germline values: CDR1 WSHSY, CDR2 SAAADI. Trimming stripped 6 bases from V and 4 bases from J, with 24 bases between. CDR3 bases: TGCGCCAGCAGCGGGAACCGTACCACCCGAGGGATCTATGGCTACACCTTC. This codes for CASSGNRTTRGIYGYTF.

The chain links TRBV28 to TRBJ1-2, with TRBD1 identical over 7 bases. CDR1 and CDR2 from the germline V gene are MDHEN and SYDVKM. V was clipped by 6 bases and J by 3 bases; unmatched bases: 10. This CDR3 spans 15 amino acids. This CDR3 is CASSRRDSSHYGYTF. In DNA, the CDR3 is TGTGCCAGCAGCAGAAGGGACAGTTCCCACTATGGCTACACCTTC.

This clone appeared a single time. The rearrangement links TRBV6-5 to TRBJ2-7, with D possibly being TRBD1 or TRBD2 (6 bases each). V was cut by 3 bases and J by 5 bases, with 11 bases left in between. The CDR3 loop spans 13 amino acids. Germline values: CDR1 MNHEY, CDR2 SVGAGI. The DNA for the CDR3 is TGTGCCAGCAGTTATGGGGGGCACAACGAGCAGTACTTC. Encoded protein: CASSYGGHNEQYF.

The chain recombines TRBV27 with TRBJ2-6; 7 positions agree with TRBD1. With 6 bases clipped from V and 3 bases from J, the junction kept 14 bases outside the gene matches. The CDR3 length is 18 residues. Germline lookup yields CDR1 MNHEY and CDR2 SMNVEV (reference sequence). CDR3 protein: CASSALGTVTLGANVLTF. The CDR3, as DNA: TGTGCCAGCAGCGCCCTCGGGACAGTTACACTTGGGGCCAACGTCCTGACTTTC.

This clone occurred once. This chain connects TRBV13 to TRBJ2-7, with 15 bases lining up with TRBD2. CDR3 length equals 17 residues. V was pared by 5 bases and J by 2 bases, with 7 bases of the junction left unmatched. Germline CDR1 PRHDT, CDR2 FYEKMQ (reference sequence). CDR3 in amino acids: CASSGTSGRWYPYEQYF. The CDR3 DNA reads TGTGCCAGCAGCGGGACTAGCGGGAGGTGGTATCCCTACGAGCAGTACTTC. The full variable domain, its missing parts supplied by reference TRBV13 and TRBJ2-7, is AAGVIQSPRHLIKEKRETATLKCYPIPRHDTVYWYQQGPGQDPQFLISFYEKMQSDKGSIPDRFSAQQFSDYHSELNMSSLELGDSALYFCASSGTSGRWYPYEQYFGPGTRLTVT.

The rearrangement links TRBV10-3 to TRBJ2-1, with 9 bases identical to TRBD1. Germline V gene lookup returns CDR1 ENHRY and CDR2 SYGVKD. This CDR3 contains 15 residues. The V and J ends lost 0 bases and 9 bases, in that order; junction bases with no gene match: 6. DNA for the CDR3: TGTGCCATCAGTGAGTCGGGACAGGGAGTCTCTGAGCAGTTCTTC. Protein sequence: CAISESGQGVSEQFF.

The chain has TRBV19 and TRBJ2-7; 7 bases agree with TRBD1. Germline lookup yields CDR1 LNHDA and CDR2 SQIVND (reference sequence). The CDR3 contains 13 residues. Losses at the gene ends were 9 bases for V and 2 bases for J; bases not matched to a gene: 7. This CDR3 reads CARGGQGAYEQYF. The CDR3 nucleotides are TGTGCCAGAGGGGGTCAGGGGGCCTACGAGCAGTACTTC.

This chain uses TRBV7-3 with TRBJ2-1; a possible D gene is TRBD2 (5 bases). Trimming took 1 base from V and 10 from J, leaving 8 bases between them. Per the germline V gene, CDR1 is SGHTA and CDR2 is FQGTGA. The CDR3 loop spans 12 amino acids. The CDR3 DNA sequence: TGTGCCAGCAGCTTAAATCGAGGGGAGCAGTTCTTC. This gives the protein CASSLNRGEQFF.

The rearrangement links TRBV28 to TRBJ2-1, with 7 bases identical to TRBD1. CDR3 length equals 15 residues. V shed 10 bases and J 7 bases; nucleotides not matched to a gene: 16. Germline lookup yields CDR1 MDHEN and CDR2 SYDVKM. CDR3 sequence (DNA): TGTGCCACCTTCCTCGGCAGGGGGTTAAAGAATGAGCAGTTCTTC. Amino acid sequence: CATFLGRGLKNEQFF.

The CDR3 DNA follows: TGTGCCACCAGCAGTTCGGGAGGGGTCTACGAGCAGTACTTC. Translating it yields CATSSSGGVYEQYF. The genes are TRBV15 and TRBJ2-7; 8 bases map to TRBD2. Germline V gene sequence: CDR1 LNHNV, CDR2 YYDKDF (reference sequence). The V segment lost 3 bases and the J segment 3 bases; nucleotides outside the gene matches: 4. The CDR3 sequence is 14 residues long.

V gene TRBV9 combines with J gene TRBJ2-2; 9 nucleotides match TRBD1. The trim removed 1 base at V and 1 base at J, leaving 5 bases unmatched. Germline V gene sequence: CDR1 SGDLS, CDR2 YYNGEE. The CDR3 length is 17 residues. The CDR3 bases are TGTGCCAGCAGCGTAACCGGGACAGGGCAGAACACCGGGGAGCTGTTTTTT. Translated, it gives CASSVTGTGQNTGELFF.

The genes are TRBV5-1 and TRBJ1-2; D not certain. The CDR3 runs to 12 residues. CDR1 SGHRS and CDR2 YFSETQ come from the germline V gene. V was shortened by 1 base and J by 5 bases, with 6 bases between the two germline ends. CDR3 nucleotide sequence: TGCGCCAGCAGCTTGTTGGGGTATGGCTACACCTTC. It codes for CASSLLGYGYTF. The complete variable domain, with remaining parts taken from reference TRBV5-1 and TRBJ1-2, reads KAGVTQTPRYLIKTRGQQVTLSCSPISGHRSVSWYQQTPGQGLQFLFEYFSETQRNKGNFPGRFSGRQFSNSRSEMNVSTLELGDSALYLCASSLLGYGYTFGSGTRLTVV.

This clone was counted a few times. One end of the junction is discordant with germline, which a read error may explain. This sequence joins TRBV10-3 and TRBJ1-2; a possible D gene is TRBD1 (5 bases). CDR3 length equals 14 residues. From germline, CDR1 is ENHRY and CDR2 SYGVKD. The CDR3 DNA follows: TGTGCCACCAGTCCGGGACTCGAAGACTATGGCTACACCTTC. Amino acids: CATSPGLEDYGYTF.

The chain recombines TRBV30 with TRBJ1-4, with TRBD1 matching over 7 bases. This CDR3 spans 15 amino acids. With V trimmed by 3 bases and J by 7 bases, 11 bases remained unmatched. Per the germline V gene, CDR1 is GTSNPN and CDR2 is SVGIG (reference sequence). The CDR3 DNA is TGTGCCTGGAGCAGCCGGGGACAGAGGAGTGAAAAACTGTTTTTT. Translating gives CAWSSRGQRSEKLFF.

The chain is built from TRBV11-3 and TRBJ2-5, with D perhaps matching TRBD2 (5 bases). The CDR3 is 13 amino acids. The germline V gene encodes CDR1 SGHNT and CDR2 YENEEA. V was cut by 1 base and J by 5 bases, with 8 bases left in between. CDR3 in DNA: TGTGCCAGCAGCTTAGGGGAGAGGGAGACCCAGTACTTC. Translation: CASSLGERETQYF. Combining the CDR3 with reference TRBV11-3 and TRBJ2-5 gives the whole variable domain EAGVVQSPRYKIIEKKQPVAFWCNPISGHNTLYWYLQNLGQGPELLIRYENEEAVDDSQLPKDRFSAERLKGVDSTLKIQPAELGDSAVYLCASSLGERETQYFGPGTRLLVL.

V is TRBV7-8 and J is TRBJ1-4; D is unresolved. Trimming pared 2 bases from V and 0 bases from J, leaving 10 bases between. There are 16 residues in the CDR3. Germline CDR1 reads SGHVS; CDR2 reads FQNEAQ. The DNA of the CDR3 is TGTGCCAGCAGCTTAAACGCACAAACAACTAATGAAAAACTGTTTTTT. It encodes CASSLNAQTTNEKLFF. The full variable domain, completed using reference TRBV7-8 and TRBJ1-4, is GAGVSQSPRYKVAKRGQDVALRCDPISGHVSLFWYQQALGQGPEFLTYFQNEAQLDKSGLPSDRFFAERPEGSVSTLKIQRTQQEDSAVYLCASSLNAQTTNEKLFFGSGTQLSVL.

The V call is TRBV6-5, the J call TRBJ1-2, with 7 bases matching TRBD1. The V and J ends lost 4 bases and 4 bases, in that order; junction bases with no gene match: 9. The germline CDR1 and CDR2 sequences are MNHEY and SVGAGI. CDR3 length equals 15 residues. The CDR3 sequence is CASSFDRDDGYGYTF. For the CDR3, the DNA is TGTGCCAGCAGTTTCGACAGGGATGACGGCTATGGCTACACCTTC.

This sequence joins TRBV7-8 and TRBJ2-1; 7 bases are a match to TRBD2. The germline V gene has CDR1 SGHVS and CDR2 FQNEAQ. The CDR3 is 16 amino acids. After removal of 1 base from V and 0 bases from J, the junction contained 3 bases not matched to a gene. CDR3 sequence reads: CASSLVGGSSYNEQFF. The CDR3 DNA reads as TGTGCCAGCAGCTTAGTTGGCGGGAGCTCCTACAATGAGCAGTTCTTC.

The chain recombines TRBV7-3 with TRBJ2-7, with a possible D match to TRBD1 (6 bases). Germline loops: CDR1 SGHTA, CDR2 FQGTGA. V was pared by 5 bases and J by 4 bases, with 12 bases between. The CDR3 contains 13 residues. CDR3 amino acids: CASSQPGEYEQYF. The CDR3 DNA sequence: TGTGCCAGCAGCCAGCCAGGGGAATACGAGCAGTACTTC.